This T cell receptor (beta chain) was sequenced in a study of T cells expressing NK-cell markers. TCRdb reprocessed the 5' RACE reads, with one entry per CDR3 protein and no DNA. Its table records almost 450,000 distinct CDR3 sequences. CDR1 and CDR2 from the germline V gene are SEHNR and FQNEAQ (reference sequence). CDR3 length: 15 residues. Sequenced: blood T cells: a sorted CD56 or NKG2C T cell subset, CD4+ or CD8+ T cells, or bulk PBMC T cells (not recorded which). The chain recombines TRBV7-9 with TRBJ2-7; with no DNA, the TCRdb D assignment of TRBD2 cannot be verified. This TCR was recovered from a woman between 18 and 70 years old in good health. This CDR3 reads CASSLGLAGADEQYF.